A selection of T cell receptor beta chains follows, all from one sample in a study of Ad26.COV2.S vaccination and SARS-CoV-2 variants. TCRdb's table, derived via immunoSEQ multiplex PCR, lists solely in-frame clones and lacks some. Of around 270,000 clones detected, about 83% appear once; the ten largest clones hold just under 3%. Here the sequenced sample was peripheral blood, taken in a trial of Ad26.COV2.S vaccine versus placebo. These receptors were obtained from a person between 18 and 65 years old who received the Ad26.COV2.S COVID-19 vaccine or a placebo. Each CDR3 is given with its conserved first and last residue. D genes are given only for firm matches. Some rows mark clone size as missing; the rest say once, few, many or name a class of expanded clone.

CASSKSGHAMGNQPQHF,TGTGCCAGCAGTAAATCGGGACACGCCATGGGCAATCAGCCCCAGCATTTT,-,TRBJ1-5,-,TRBV6-2/TRBV6-3
CASSPRLPDTQYF,TGTGCCAGCAGCCCCAGACTCCCAGATACGCAGTATTTT,-,TRBJ2-3,-,TRBV3-1/TRBV3-2
CASSIQGGSEQYF,TGTGCCAGTAGTATACAGGGGGGTTCCGAGCAGTACTTC,-,TRBJ2-7,-,TRBV19
CASSLSGGEIETQYF,TGTGCCAGCAGTTTATCCGGGGGAGAGATCGAGACCCAGTACTTC,-,TRBJ2-5,-,TRBV27
CASSYSGGGGYEQYF,TGTGCCAGCAGTTACTCCGGCGGGGGGGGATACGAGCAGTACTTC,TRBD2,TRBJ2-7,-,TRBV6-5
CASSIDSRETQYF,TGTGCCAGCAGCATTGATAGTCGGGAGACCCAGTACTTC,-,TRBJ2-5,-,TRBV5-5
CASSLLGDGEPQETQYF,TGTGCCAGCAGCCTTTTAGGAGACGGAGAACCTCAAGAGACCCAGTACTTC,-,TRBJ2-5,-,TRBV7-2
CASSVEGQGATEAFF,TGTGCCAGCAGCGTGGAAGGACAGGGGGCAACTGAAGCTTTCTTT,TRBD1,TRBJ1-1,few,TRBV9
CASSLDSTGRVTGELFF,TGTGCCAGCAGCTTAGACTCGACAGGCCGGGTCACCGGGGAGCTGTTTTTT,-,TRBJ2-2,-,TRBV11-3
CASSLGTSGAGELFF,TGTGCCAGCAGCCTCGGGACGTCTGGGGCCGGGGAGCTGTTTTTT,-,TRBJ2-2,-,TRBV7-9
CASSQDLQGIFNSPLHF,TGTGCCAGCAGCCAAGACCTTCAGGGGATCTTTAATTCACCCCTCCACTTT,-,TRBJ1-6,few,TRBV3-1/TRBV3-2
CASSRTVNSGNTIYF,TGTGCCAGCAGCCGGACAGTTAACTCTGGAAACACCATATATTTT,-,TRBJ1-3,-,TRBV6-5